This passage covers 27 T cell receptor beta chains from one sample sequenced in a study of blood T cells in healthy people across ages (dated by TCRdb to 2014 to 2015). Library creation used 5' RACE. The instrument was an Illumina HiSeq 2500. A second roughly 6 to 12 cycle PCR used a sample-barcoded 5' primer and a J-beta primer mix. TCRdb reprocessed the public reads (quality trimming at Q25 with fastp, clone calling with MiXCR) and kept in-frame beta chains. Duplicate CDR3 protein sequences are folded into a single record with the most common DNA and genes. This sample comprises approximately 790,000 distinct CDR3 sequences, around 68% of them detected only once. 28% of the sample rests with the top ten. Sequencing was carried out using blood. The receptors stem from a man younger than 45 in good health.

In this sample, this clonotype turned up a few times. The V gene is TRBV7-9, the J gene TRBJ2-1, with D tentatively TRBD2 (5 bases). This CDR3 has 13 residues. V lost 6 bases and J lost 6, with 12 bases in between. Germline V gene sequence: CDR1 SEHNR, CDR2 FQNEAQ (reference sequence). Written as DNA, the CDR3 is TGTGCCAGCAGTCCTAGGACTGGCAATGAGCAGTTCTTC. This codes for CASSPRTGNEQFF.

J is TRBJ2-5 and V is TRBV10-3; unclear D gene. Per germline, CDR1 ENHRY and CDR2 SYGVKD. CDR3 size: 13 residues. V shed 6 bases and J shed 5 bases, with 13 bases lying between them. In nucleotides, the CDR3 is TGTGCCATCAGGTCGGTGGGCCTTGAGACCCAGTACTTC. The encoded protein is CAIRSVGLETQYF.

The CDR3, as DNA: TGTGCCAGCAGCTATACTACAGGCAGGTGGGAGACCCAGTACTTC. Encoded protein: CASSYTTGRWETQYF. V is TRBV12-3 or TRBV12-4 and J is TRBJ2-5, with D maybe TRBD1 (5 bases). V lost 6 bases and J 5 bases, leaving 19 bases between the germline ends. This CDR3 is 15 amino acids long.

The chain joins TRBV7-9 to TRBJ2-7; D is tentatively TRBD1 or TRBD2 (5 bases each). The CDR3 is 14 residues long. V was shortened by 4 bases and J by 3 bases, with 13 bases between the two germline ends. CDR1 SEHNR and CDR2 FQNEAQ come from the germline V gene (reference sequence). The chain's CDR3 is CASSSRDGYYEQYF. CDR3 DNA: TGTGCCAGCAGCTCCCGGGACGGATACTACGAGCAGTACTTC.

The chain joins TRBV9 to TRBJ2-7, with 8 bases fitting TRBD1. J lost 5 bases, V lost 3 bases, and 7 bases had no gene match. The CDR3 extends over 14 amino acids. CDR1 and CDR2 from the germline V gene are SGDLS and YYNGEE. CDR3 amino acids: CASSASTGVNEQYF. The CDR3 DNA is TGTGCCAGCAGCGCCTCGACAGGGGTGAACGAGCAGTACTTC.

The chain has TRBV6-5 and TRBJ2-7; D could derive from TRBD1 or TRBD2 (5 bases each). V lost 2 bases, J lost 2 bases, and 10 bases lay in between. In germline, CDR1 is MNHEY, CDR2 SVGAGI. The CDR3 is 14 residues long. CDR3 sequence (DNA): TGTGCCAGCAGTTACGGAGGACACCCCTACGAGCAGTACTTC. Residues: CASSYGGHPYEQYF.

This clonotype was seen more than once but under ten times. The rearrangement links TRBV6-6 to TRBJ2-6; D unclear. The CDR3 spans 14 residues. CDR1 MNHNY and CDR2 SVGAGI come from the germline V gene (reference sequence). Trimming stripped 9 bases from V and 4 bases from J, with 13 bases between. CDR3 region: CASIGRSGANVLTF. In nucleotides, the CDR3 is TGTGCCAGTATCGGTCGATCCGGGGCCAACGTCCTGACTTTC.

The chain combines TRBV28 with TRBJ2-1; 11 positions agree with TRBD2. Germline trimming cut 6 bases from V and 8 bases from J; bases unmatched to any gene: 6. The CDR3 has 14 amino acids. Per germline, CDR1 MDHEN and CDR2 SYDVKM. CDR3 sequence reads: CASRGTSGWDEQFF. The DNA for the CDR3 is TGTGCCAGCAGGGGGACTAGCGGTTGGGATGAGCAGTTCTTC.

The chain couples TRBV29-1 to TRBJ2-3; 15 bases are a match to TRBD2. Germline CDR1 SQVTM, CDR2 ANQGSEA. There are 15 residues in the CDR3. Losses at the gene ends were 4 bases for V and 8 bases for J; bases not matched to a gene: 7. The CDR3 spells CSVVGLAGGLGTQYF. DNA for the CDR3: TGCAGCGTTGTGGGACTAGCGGGGGGCCTCGGTACGCAGTATTTT.

Ten or more counts support this clonotype. The CDR3 bases are TGCGCCAGCAGCACGCGGACAGGCTACGAGCAGTACTTC. As protein: CASSTRTGYEQYF. The rearrangement links TRBV5-1 to TRBJ2-7; 7 nucleotides agree with TRBD1. Germline CDR1 is SGHRS and CDR2 is YFSETQ. V shed 4 bases and J 3 bases; nucleotides not matched to a gene: 4. This CDR3 is built from 13 residues.

The rearrangement joins TRBV7-2 to TRBJ2-1; 10 bases map to TRBD2. Unmatched junction bases numbered 7, after V lost 2 bases and J lost 6 bases. The germline V gene has CDR1 SGHTA and CDR2 FQGNSA. The CDR3 runs 16 residues. CDR3 sequence: CASSLLLAGYRNEQFF. CDR3 bases: TGTGCCAGCAGCTTACTACTAGCGGGGTATCGCAATGAGCAGTTCTTC.

The chain couples TRBV7-2 to TRBJ1-2, with TRBD1 matching 7 bases. Trimming cost V 4 bases and J 2 bases; bases outside gene matches: 4. Germline loops: CDR1 SGHTA, CDR2 FQGNSA. The CDR3 is 14 residues long. CDR3 sequence (DNA): TGTGCCAGCAGCTGGGGACAGCTAAACTATGGCTACACCTTC. It yields the protein CASSWGQLNYGYTF.

This clonotype was observed a handful of times. The chain employs TRBV5-1 and TRBJ2-3, with TRBD1 matching over 9 bases. Germline values: CDR1 SGHRS, CDR2 YFSETQ. This CDR3 region has 15 residues. Trimming cost V 3 bases and J 6 bases; bases outside gene matches: 8. CDR3 nucleotides: TGCGCCAGCAGCTCGACAGGGGGGCTCCAGGATACGCAGTATTTT. Protein sequence: CASSSTGGLQDTQYF.

V gene TRBV9 combines with J gene TRBJ2-1; tentative D call: TRBD2 (5 bases). The CDR3 spans 16 residues. The V end was cut by 0 bases, the J end by 0 bases, with 10 bases between. The germline V gene encodes CDR1 SGDLS and CDR2 YYNGEE. The CDR3 protein is CASSVASTSSYNEQFF. For the CDR3, the DNA is TGTGCCAGCAGCGTAGCTAGCACTTCCTCCTACAATGAGCAGTTCTTC.

This sequence joins TRBV5-5 and TRBJ2-5; 13 nucleotides align to TRBD2. The J call may be incorrect, as the DNA end agrees better with TRBJ2-7. Germline V CDR1 and CDR2: SGHKS, YYEKEE (reference sequence). There are 15 residues in the CDR3. The CDR3 loop is CASSHTGTSGDEQYF. CDR3 nucleotide sequence: TGTGCCAGCAGCCATACCGGGACTAGCGGGGACGAGCAGTACTTC.

V is TRBV10-3 and J is TRBJ2-6; 11 nucleotides line up with TRBD2. This CDR3 has 17 amino acids. J lost 1 base, V lost 4 bases, and 3 bases had no gene match. CDR1 is ENHRY, CDR2 SYGVKD, per germline. CDR3 coding DNA: TGTGCCATCAGTGGGGGACTAGCGGATTCTGGGGCCAACGTCCTGACTTTC. Amino acids: CAISGGLADSGANVLTF.

The gene calls are TRBV24-1 and TRBJ1-4; unclear D gene. This CDR3 is built from 14 residues. The V and J ends lost 7 bases and 3 bases respectively, with 11 bases between them. Germline values: CDR1 KGHDR, CDR2 SFDVKD. The CDR3 sequence: CATRGRRSNEKLFF. The CDR3 DNA is TGTGCCACCAGGGGTAGACGGTCTAATGAAAAACTGTTTTTT.

V usage is TRBV20-1 and J usage is TRBJ2-6; D might be TRBD1 (5 bases). The CDR3 runs 16 residues. Looked up from germline, CDR1 is DFQATT and CDR2 is SNEGSKA (reference sequence). The V end lost 4 bases, the J end lost 0 bases, and 13 bases lay between the germline ends. The CDR3 region is CSATDMRSSGANVLTF. The CDR3 coding sequence is TGCAGTGCTACGGACATGAGGAGCTCTGGGGCCAACGTCCTGACTTTC.

This chain uses TRBV20-1 with TRBJ2-3; 10 bases map to TRBD2. CDR1 is DFQATT, CDR2 SNEGSKA, per germline (reference sequence). Losses at the gene ends were 6 bases for V and 4 bases for J; bases not matched to a gene: 4. The length of the CDR3 is 13 residues. The CDR3 loop is CSAGTSVADTQYF. The DNA of the CDR3 is TGCAGTGCCGGGACTAGCGTAGCAGATACGCAGTATTTT.

In this sample, this clonotype turned up a few times. V is TRBV7-2 and J is TRBJ1-2; D unresolved. The V end was cut by 2 bases, the J end by 4 bases, with 14 bases between. The CDR3 totals 15 residues. Germline CDR1 SGHTA, CDR2 FQGNSA. In DNA form, the CDR3 reads TGTGCCAGCAGCTTACAGGACCCCGGGGTCTATGGCTACACCTTC. This codes for CASSLQDPGVYGYTF.

This clonotype occurred many times. Germline is not matched at one junction end, which may reflect a read error. The chain carries TRBV5-1 and TRBJ2-3, with D unresolved. From germline, CDR1 is SGHRS and CDR2 YFSETQ. The CDR3 runs to 12 residues. The CDR3 DNA reads TGTGCCAGCAGCTTTGGGGCAGATACGCAGTATTTT. Translation: CASSFGADTQYF.

CDR3 region: CATSTSGTGSQYF. The DNA for the CDR3 is TGTGCCACCAGCACTTCGGGGACAGGATCGCAGTATTTT. The chain is built from TRBV15 and TRBJ2-3; TRBD1 aligns across 8 bases. V trimming: 4 bases; J trimming: 10 bases; junction bases outside the gene matches: 7. Germline lookup yields CDR1 LNHNV and CDR2 YYDKDF (reference sequence). The CDR3 consists of 13 residues.

The J gene is TRBJ1-2, the V gene TRBV4-2; 8 bases agree with TRBD1. V was clipped by 1 base and J by 0 bases; unmatched bases: 1. Looked up from germline, CDR1 is LGHNA and CDR2 is YNFKEQ. The CDR3 has 15 residues. The CDR3 loop is CASSQVDRANYGYTF. The CDR3 bases are TGTGCCAGCAGCCAAGTGGACAGGGCTAACTATGGCTACACCTTC.

This clonotype was counted only a few times. The chain uses TRBV3-1 and TRBJ2-6; possibly TRBD2 for D (5 bases). Germline V lookup: CDR1 LGHDT, CDR2 YNNKEL (reference sequence). V lost 1 base to trimming and J lost 0 bases, with 22 bases between them. The CDR3 has 21 amino acids. CDR3 protein: CASSQVWGERLFSSGANVLTF. For the CDR3, the DNA is TGTGCCAGCAGCCAAGTGTGGGGAGAGAGACTCTTTAGCTCTGGGGCCAACGTCCTGACTTTC. Complete variable domain (other parts from reference TRBV3-1 and TRBJ2-6): DTAVSQTPKYLVTQMGNDKSIKCEQNLGHDTMYWYKQDSKKFLKIMFSYNNKELIINETVPNRFSPKSPDKAHLNLHINSLELGDSAVYFCASSQVWGERLFSSGANVLTFGAGSRLTVL.

The chain carries TRBV7-3 and TRBJ1-4; tentatively, D is TRBD1 (6 bases). Germline V lookup: CDR1 SGHTA, CDR2 FQGTGA. This CDR3 spans 12 amino acids. The ends were cut back, 2 bases at V and 11 bases at J, with 9 bases in the middle. CDR3 sequence reads: CASSLVQGKLFF. The CDR3 DNA reads as TGTGCCAGCAGCTTAGTCCAGGGGAAACTGTTTTTT. The full variable domain, rest sourced from reference TRBV7-3 and TRBJ1-4, is GAGVSQTPSNKVTEKGKYVELRCDPISGHTALYWYRQSLGQGPEFLIYFQGTGAADDSGLPNDRFFAVRPEGSVSTLKIQRTERGDSAVYLCASSLVQGKLFFGSGTQLSVL.

The V gene is TRBV2, the J gene TRBJ2-1; 10 bases map to TRBD2. The V gene's germline CDR1 is SNHLY and CDR2 FYNNEI. The CDR3 is 17 residues long. V trimming: 7 bases; J trimming: 7 bases; junction bases outside the gene matches: 16. DNA for the CDR3: TGTGCCAGCACGTCCCCTTCAAGCGGGGGGGCCTTAAATGAGCAGTTCTTC. The encoded protein is CASTSPSSGGALNEQFF.

The chain carries TRBV12-3 or TRBV12-4 and TRBJ2-1; D is possibly TRBD1 (6 bases). This CDR3 is built from 11 residues. The germline V and J ends were trimmed by 8 bases and 6 bases, with 8 bases remaining between them. The CDR3 spells CASGQINEQFF. In DNA, the CDR3 is TGTGCCAGCGGACAGATCAATGAGCAGTTCTTC.